This TCR beta chain was recorded in a study of blood T cell repertoires in COVID-19. Study summary: Sites across the United States, Italy and Spain contributed samples from acute and convalescent COVID-19. The cDNA or gDNA used as material had been derived from T cells, B-cell-depleted T cells, or PBMCs.

This clone was detected only a few times. In the original analysis: Reference gene primer amplification gave estimated nucleated cell counts. Here immunoSEQ multiplex PCR was the method, and the copy in TCRdb shows in-frame clones only, minus some. The V and J calls and clone size come from that table; D and trimming were worked out from the DNA. The sample lists fewer than 60,000 clones, 84% seen once, with under 15% in the top ten. The clonotype was recovered from an elderly woman with acute or convalescent COVID-19. Source material: peripheral blood.

CDR3 in DNA: TGCGCCAGCAGCCCGGGACAGGGGGCCGTCACTGAAGCTTTCTTT. Translating it yields CASSPGQGAVTEAFF. The chain recombines TRBV5-1 with TRBJ1-1, with TRBD1 matching over 12 bases. This CDR3 contains 15 residues. V shed 4 bases and J 4 bases; nucleotides not matched to a gene: 5. Per the germline V gene, CDR1 is SGHRS and CDR2 is YFSETQ.